Given below is one TCR beta chain in context. Sequenced by immunoSEQ multiplex PCR; TCRdb stores in-frame clones only, minus some. The data hold under 300,000 clones, with approximately 80% observed a single time. This specimen comes from a study of blood T cell repertoires in COVID-19. The germline V gene has CDR1 SGHRS and CDR2 YFSETQ. This CDR3 region has 16 residues. V was trimmed by 0 bases and J by 1 base, leaving 11 bases between them. The receptor was derived from a woman at least 80 years old with acute or convalescent COVID-19. Sequencing used peripheral blood. The rearrangement joins TRBV5-1 to TRBJ1-3; D not certain. The CDR3 region has the DNA TGCGCCAGCAGCTTGGAACAACTAAATTCTGGAAACACCATATATTTT. Translating it yields CASSLEQLNSGNTIYF.